This TCR beta chain appears in the sequencing data of a study of vaccination and CD4 T cells after COVID-19. In the study overall: Vaccinees got either two BNT162b2 doses or two mRNA-1273 doses.

For this clonotype: What it recognizes is unknown.

Oncomine TCR Beta short-read sequencing was applied to DNA from cultured CD4+ T cells. TCRdb reprocessed the PCR reads with MiXCR, giving one entry per CDR3 protein. The data hold roughly 10,000 distinct CDR3 sequences, with 45% to 60% observed a single time. Treatment here: roughly 10-day PBMC culture with coronavirus spike peptide pools or control peptides (ViraFEST assay). Trimming removed 6 bases at V and 6 bases at J, with 12 bases between. CDR3 length: 13 amino acids. CDR1 is SNHLY, CDR2 FYNNEI, per germline. This TCR was recovered from a human donor who had recovered from COVID-19. The sample consisted of CD4+ T cells from blood, cultured in vitro. This rearrangement joins TRBV2 to TRBJ2-1; D is perhaps TRBD1 (6 bases). The CDR3, as DNA: TGTGCCAGCAGAGCAGGGGACGGCAATGAGCAGTTCTTC. It yields the protein CASRAGDGNEQFF.